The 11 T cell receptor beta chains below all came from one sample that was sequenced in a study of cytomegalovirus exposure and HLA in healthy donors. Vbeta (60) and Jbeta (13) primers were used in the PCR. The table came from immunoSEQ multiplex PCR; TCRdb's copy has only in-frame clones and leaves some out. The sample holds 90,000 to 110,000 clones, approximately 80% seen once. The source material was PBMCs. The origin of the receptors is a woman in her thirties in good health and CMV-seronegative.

CDR3 sequence reads: CSDYRGEGRYGYTF. CDR3 DNA sequence: TGCAGCGATTACAGGGGCGAGGGGCGCTATGGCTACACCTTC. The gene calls are TRBV29-1 and TRBJ1-2, with 7 positions matching TRBD1. Germline trimming cut 7 bases from V and 4 bases from J; bases unmatched to any gene: 12. This CDR3 contains 14 residues. Per the germline V gene, CDR1 is SQVTM and CDR2 is ANQGSEA.

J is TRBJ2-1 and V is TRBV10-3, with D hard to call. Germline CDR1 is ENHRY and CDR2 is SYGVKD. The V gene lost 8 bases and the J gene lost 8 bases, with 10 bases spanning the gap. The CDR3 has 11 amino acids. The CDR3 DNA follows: TGTGCCATCTCGGTTGCGGATGAGCAGTTCTTC. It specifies CAISVADEQFF.

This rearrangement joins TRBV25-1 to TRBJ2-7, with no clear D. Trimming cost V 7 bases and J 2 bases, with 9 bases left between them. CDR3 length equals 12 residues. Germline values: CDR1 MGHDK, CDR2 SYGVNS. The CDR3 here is CASTDLTYEQYF. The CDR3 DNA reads TGTGCCAGCACAGACTTGACCTACGAGCAGTACTTC.

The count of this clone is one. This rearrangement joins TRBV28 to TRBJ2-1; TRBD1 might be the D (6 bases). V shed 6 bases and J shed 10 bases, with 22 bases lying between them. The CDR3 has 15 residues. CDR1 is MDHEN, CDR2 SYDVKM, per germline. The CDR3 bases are TGTGCCAGCAGCCTACAGGGTGGGGGTGTGCGGGAGCAGTTCTTC. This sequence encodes CASSLQGGGVREQFF.

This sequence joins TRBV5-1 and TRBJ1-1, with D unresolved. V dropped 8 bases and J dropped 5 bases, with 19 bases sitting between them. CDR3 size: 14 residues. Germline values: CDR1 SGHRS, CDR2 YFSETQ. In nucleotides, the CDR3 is TGCGCCAGTTCTGCGACTATTCTGGGAACTGAAGCTTTCTTT. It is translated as CASSATILGTEAFF. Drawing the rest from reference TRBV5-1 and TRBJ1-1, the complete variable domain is KAGVTQTPRYLIKTRGQQVTLSCSPISGHRSVSWYQQTPGQGLQFLFEYFSETQRNKGNFPGRFSGRQFSNSRSEMNVSTLELGDSALYLCASSATILGTEAFFGQGTRLTVV.

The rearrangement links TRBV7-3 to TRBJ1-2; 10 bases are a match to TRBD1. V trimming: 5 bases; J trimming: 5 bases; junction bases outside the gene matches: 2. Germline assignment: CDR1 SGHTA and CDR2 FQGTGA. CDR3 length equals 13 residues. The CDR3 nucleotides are TGTGCCAGCAGCCAGGACAGGGGGTATGGCTACACCTTC. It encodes CASSQDRGYGYTF.

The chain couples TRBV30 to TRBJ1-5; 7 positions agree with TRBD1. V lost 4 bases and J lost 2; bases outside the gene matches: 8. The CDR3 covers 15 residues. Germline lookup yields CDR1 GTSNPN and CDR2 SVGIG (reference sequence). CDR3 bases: TGTGCCTGGAATTCAGCAGGGGGAGGCAATCAGCCCCAGCATTTT. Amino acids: CAWNSAGGGNQPQHF.

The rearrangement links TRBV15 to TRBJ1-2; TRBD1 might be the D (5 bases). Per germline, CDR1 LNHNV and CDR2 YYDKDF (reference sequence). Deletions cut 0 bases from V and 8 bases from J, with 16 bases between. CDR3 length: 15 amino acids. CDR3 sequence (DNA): TGTGCCACCAGCAGAGATTCCACGGTTCAGGGAGGCTACACCTTC. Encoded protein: CATSRDSTVQGGYTF. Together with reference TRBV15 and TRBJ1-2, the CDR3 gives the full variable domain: DAMVIQNPRYQVTQFGKPVTLSCSQTLNHNVMYWYQQKSSQAPKLLFHYYDKDFNNEADTPDNFQSRRPNTSFCFLDIRSPGLGDTAMYLCATSRDSTVQGGYTFGSGTRLTVV.

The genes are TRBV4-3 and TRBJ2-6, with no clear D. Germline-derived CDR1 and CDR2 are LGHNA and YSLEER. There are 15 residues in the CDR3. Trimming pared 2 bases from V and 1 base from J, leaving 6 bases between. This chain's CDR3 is CASSQLLSGANVLTF. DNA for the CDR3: TGCGCCAGCAGCCAACTCCTTTCTGGGGCCAACGTCCTGACTTTC.

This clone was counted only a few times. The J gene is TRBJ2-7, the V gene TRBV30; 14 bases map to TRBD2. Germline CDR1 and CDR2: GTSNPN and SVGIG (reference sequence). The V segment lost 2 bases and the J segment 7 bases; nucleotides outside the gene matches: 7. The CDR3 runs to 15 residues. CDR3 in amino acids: CAWSSPGLAGEEQYF. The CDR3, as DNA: TGTGCCTGGAGTTCCCCGGGACTAGCGGGAGAAGAGCAGTACTTC.

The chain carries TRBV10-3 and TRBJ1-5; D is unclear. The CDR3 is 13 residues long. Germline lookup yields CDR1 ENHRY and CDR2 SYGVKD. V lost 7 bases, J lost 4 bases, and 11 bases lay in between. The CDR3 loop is CAINAGLNQPQHF. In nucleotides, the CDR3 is TGTGCCATCAATGCGGGGTTGAATCAGCCCCAGCATTTT.